This T cell receptor beta chain was captured by sequencing in a study of blood T cell repertoires in COVID-19. On the study more broadly: Specimens from acute and convalescent COVID-19 originated in the United States, Italy and Spain. Sources were T cells, B-cell-depleted T cells, or PBMCs; the material itself was cDNA or gDNA.

This CDR3 comprises 16 residues. As originally analysed: Reference gene primer amplification gave estimated nucleated cell counts. TCRdb's table, derived via immunoSEQ multiplex PCR, lists solely in-frame clones and lacks some. V and J calls plus clone size are reproduced from that table; the DNA served to infer D and trimming. The table includes around 200,000 clones, around 80% detected once. The receptor's source is a man aged 25-40 years with active or convalescent COVID-19. The specimen was peripheral blood. The chain couples TRBV21-1 to TRBJ1-5; the table assigns TRBD1, which was not confirmed against the DNA. TRBV21-1 is a documented pseudogene. In DNA form, the CDR3 reads TGTGCCAGCAGCAAAGATCCGCGACAGGTACATCAGCCCCAGCATTTT. It codes for CASSKDPRQVHQPQHF.